The 12 T cell receptor beta chains below were found in one sample sequenced in a study of blood T cell repertoires in COVID-19. Some clones are missing from TCRdb's copy, which holds only in-frame ones; the method was immunoSEQ multiplex PCR. The sample shows fewer than 85,000 clones, around nine tenths of them seen only once. The specimen sequenced was peripheral blood. The receptors derive from a human donor in a cohort sampled during active COVID-19.

CDR3 nucleotides: TGTGCCAGCAGCTTCGCGGGGGGGCTTGTAGATACGCAGTATTTT. This codes for CASSFAGGLVDTQYF. V and J are TRBV5-6 and TRBJ2-3; 9 nucleotides agree with TRBD2. The germline CDR1 and CDR2 sequences are SGHDT and YYEEEE. This CDR3 is 15 amino acids long. V was pared by 2 bases and J by 5 bases, with 6 bases of the junction left unmatched.

The count of this clone is one. The genes are TRBV19 and TRBJ2-7; 11 bases are shared with TRBD1. The V gene's germline CDR1 is LNHDA and CDR2 SQIVND (reference sequence). J was trimmed by 2 bases and V by 5 bases; bases with no gene match: 2. The CDR3 is made up of 14 amino acids. As DNA, the CDR3 is TGTGCCAGTAGTCCGGGACAGGGGGCCTACGAGCAGTACTTC. It yields the protein CASSPGQGAYEQYF.

This chain joins TRBV12-5 and TRBJ1-2, with 12 bases lining up with TRBD1. The length of the CDR3 is 16 residues. The V gene's germline CDR1 is LGHNT and CDR2 FRNRAP. V gave up 2 bases and J gave up 7 bases; unmatched junction bases: 8. The CDR3 loop is CASGLTPGQGAGGYTF. CDR3 bases: TGTGCTAGTGGTTTGACCCCGGGACAGGGGGCTGGTGGCTACACCTTC.

The chain links TRBV28 to TRBJ1-4, with D unresolved. In germline, CDR1 is MDHEN, CDR2 SYDVKM. V gave up 2 bases and J gave up 0 bases, with 7 bases separating them. CDR3 size: 15 residues. In DNA, the CDR3 is TGTGCCAGCAGTTTAACGCGAGCAACTAATGAAAAACTGTTTTTT. It codes for CASSLTRATNEKLFF.

The genes are TRBV5-6 and TRBJ2-7; D may be TRBD2 (6 bases). The germline V gene encodes CDR1 SGHDT and CDR2 YYEEEE. Trimming removed 1 base at V and 3 bases at J, with 11 bases between. This CDR3 has 14 residues. The chain's CDR3 is CASSLSFGSYEQYF. The CDR3 DNA sequence: TGTGCCAGCAGCTTGTCATTCGGGAGCTACGAGCAGTACTTC.

V gene TRBV5-5 combines with J gene TRBJ1-6, with 8 bases matching TRBD1. Germline values: CDR1 SGHKS, CDR2 YYEKEE (reference sequence). V trimming: 5 bases; J trimming: 5 bases; junction bases outside the gene matches: 6. The CDR3 contains 15 residues. As DNA, the CDR3 is TGTGCCAGCAGTCAAAGACAGGGGAATAATTCACCCCTCCACTTT. This sequence encodes CASSQRQGNNSPLHF.

The chain combines TRBV27 with TRBJ2-7, with D tentatively TRBD1 (6 bases). V lost 4 bases to trimming and J lost 5 bases, with 15 bases between them. Germline assignment: CDR1 MNHEY and CDR2 SMNVEV (reference sequence). The CDR3 is made up of 14 amino acids. The CDR3 DNA follows: TGTGCCAGCAGTTCCAATGGACAGATCCACGAGCAGTACTTC. It codes for CASSSNGQIHEQYF.

The chain is built from TRBV30 and TRBJ1-1, with no clear D. Germline CDR1 and CDR2: GTSNPN and SVGIG (reference sequence). The V end was cut by 3 bases, the J end by 1 base, with 15 bases between. CDR3 length equals 15 residues. CDR3 amino acids: CAWSPDGGTNTEAFF. The CDR3 nucleotides are TGTGCCTGGAGCCCCGATGGAGGCACGAACACTGAAGCTTTCTTT. Drawing the rest from reference TRBV30 and TRBJ1-1, the complete variable domain is SQTIHQWPATLVQPVGSPLSLECTVEGTSNPNLYWYRQAAGRGLQLLFYSVGIGQISSEVPQNLSASRPQDRQFILSSKKLLLSDSGFYLCAWSPDGGTNTEAFFGQGTRLTVV.

The chain is built from TRBV27 and TRBJ2-7; D perhaps matches TRBD2 (5 bases). In germline, CDR1 is MNHEY, CDR2 SMNVEV (reference sequence). This CDR3 comprises 14 residues. V shed 10 bases and J shed 2 bases, with 18 bases lying between them. This chain's CDR3 is CATRHGGRPYEQYF. The CDR3 bases are TGTGCCACACGGCACGGAGGACGACCCTACGAGCAGTACTTC.

The chain recombines TRBV11-2 with TRBJ1-1; D perhaps matches TRBD1 (6 bases). V lost 3 bases and J lost 1, with 15 bases in between. The CDR3 has 16 residues. Germline V gives CDR1 SGHAT, CDR2 FQNNGV. The DNA for the CDR3 is TGTGCCAGCAGCTTCAGGGGCAATGTTGGGAACACTGAAGCTTTCTTT. This encodes CASSFRGNVGNTEAFF.

This clone appeared once. The chain carries TRBV12-3 or TRBV12-4 and TRBJ2-7, with D maybe TRBD1 (5 bases). V gave up 7 bases and J gave up 4 bases, with 14 bases separating them. The CDR3 runs 13 residues. The CDR3 spells CASKGAGHYEQYF. In DNA form, the CDR3 reads TGTGCCAGCAAAGGTGCAGGGCATTACGAGCAGTACTTC.

The CDR3 loop reads CASSETGGYGYTF. The CDR3 DNA reads as TGTGCCAGCAGTGAGACAGGGGGCTATGGCTACACCTTC. This chain links TRBV12-3 or TRBV12-4 with TRBJ1-2; TRBD1 matches at 9 bases. Trimming removed 5 bases from V and 4 bases from J; junction bases left unmatched: 2. CDR3 length: 13 residues.